This passage covers 31 T cell receptor beta chains from one sample sequenced in a study of blood T cells in healthy people across ages (dated by TCRdb to about 2015). Library preparation employed 5' RACE. This sample was sequenced with an Illumina HiSeq 2500. A second PCR of roughly 6 to 12 cycles was performed with a sample-barcoded 5' primer and a J-beta primer mix. TCRdb's own reprocessing of the public reads used fastp at Q25 and MiXCR and kept productive beta chains. Rows merge per CDR3 protein into single entries with the most common DNA and genes. Counted in this sample were around 650,000 distinct CDR3 sequences; roughly 32% of them appeared once. Roughly 15% of the sample is in the top ten clones. The sample consisted of blood. The source is a woman of 80 years or more in good health. Donor details come from another sample of the same person, matched by shared clones.

This clonotype appeared many times. The V call is TRBV7-8, the J call TRBJ2-5; D might be TRBD1 or TRBD2, each matching 6 bases. The CDR3 spans 15 residues. Germline V gives CDR1 SGHVS, CDR2 FQNEAQ. Between the trimmed V and J ends, which lost 6 bases and 4 bases, there was a span of 18 bases. CDR3 DNA sequence: TGTGCCAGCAGTGTAGGGGACACGGGGGCAGAGACCCAGTACTTC. Its translation is CASSVGDTGAETQYF. The complete variable domain, with remaining parts taken from reference TRBV7-8 and TRBJ2-5, reads GAGVSQSPRYKVAKRGQDVALRCDPISGHVSLFWYQQALGQGPEFLTYFQNEAQLDKSGLPSDRFFAERPEGSVSTLKIQRTQQEDSAVYLCASSVGDTGAETQYFGPGTRLLVL.

This clonotype was counted at least ten times. The V call is TRBV6-6, the J call TRBJ1-5, with 7 bases lining up with TRBD1. Germline lookup yields CDR1 MNHNY and CDR2 SVGAGI (reference sequence). CDR3 length: 16 residues. V gave up 0 bases and J gave up 1 base; unmatched junction bases: 3. CDR3 region: CASSYSGGRSNQPQHF. In nucleotides, the CDR3 is TGTGCCAGCAGTTACTCAGGGGGCCGGAGCAATCAGCCCCAGCATTTT.

There are many counts of this clonotype. In DNA form, the CDR3 reads TGTGCCAGCAGTTTAGCGACAGGGACTGGGGGAGGGGCCCAGTACTTC. The encoded protein is CASSLATGTGGGAQYF. This chain uses TRBV12-3 or TRBV12-4 with TRBJ2-5; TRBD1 or TRBD2 may be the D gene (7 bases each). V lost 0 bases and J 9 bases, leaving 20 bases between the germline ends. The CDR3 covers 16 residues.

There are many counts of this clonotype. The CDR3 region is CASSLGQGDNEQFF. As DNA, the CDR3 is TGCGCCAGCAGCCTTGGACAGGGGGACAATGAGCAGTTCTTC. The V call is TRBV5-1, the J call TRBJ2-1, with 10 bases identical to TRBD1. From germline, CDR1 is SGHRS and CDR2 YFSETQ. The CDR3 spans 14 residues. V lost 4 bases, J lost 5 bases, and 3 bases stayed unmatched.

This clonotype was observed at least ten times. V and J are TRBV20-1 and TRBJ2-6, with D maybe TRBD2 (6 bases). The V end was cut by 5 bases, the J end by 2 bases, with 19 bases between. This CDR3 spans 17 amino acids. Germline CDR1 DFQATT, CDR2 SNEGSKA (reference sequence). The CDR3 loop is CSAHGRGGLTGANVLTF. The CDR3 DNA sequence: TGCAGTGCTCACGGTCGGGGAGGCCTAACTGGGGCCAACGTCCTGACTTTC.

This clonotype was detected only once. The gene calls are TRBV9 and TRBJ2-1, with D perhaps being TRBD1 or TRBD2 (5 bases each). V was pared by 7 bases and J by 0 bases, with 17 bases between. The CDR3 sequence is 16 residues long. Germline lookup yields CDR1 SGDLS and CDR2 YYNGEE. CDR3 protein: CASRPGGQGSYNEQFF. The CDR3 DNA follows: TGTGCCAGCCGCCCAGGCGGGCAGGGCTCCTACAATGAGCAGTTCTTC. Supplemented by reference TRBV9 and TRBJ2-1, the full variable domain reads DSGVTQTPKHLITATGQRVTLRCSPRSGDLSVYWYQQSLDQGLQFLIQYYNGEERAKGNILERFSAQQFPDLHSELNLSSLELGDSALYFCASRPGGQGSYNEQFFGPGTRLTVL.

This clonotype was counted a few times. Since a much larger clone is just one base distant, this may be a read error. This rearrangement joins TRBV2 to TRBJ2-5; 7 nucleotides agree with TRBD2. The J call may be incorrect, as the DNA end agrees better with TRBJ2-7. The germline V gene encodes CDR1 SNHLY and CDR2 FYNNEI. This CDR3 region has 15 residues. The CDR3 spells CASSVPSGLDYEQYF. As DNA, the CDR3 is TGTGCCAGCAGTGTCCCCTCAGGACTAGACTACGAGCAGTACTTC.

About this clonotype: It may be a read error: a sequence one base away is much more abundant. This likely comes from a read error, as the CDR3 has no conserved phenylalanine or tryptophan at its end. The J gene is TRBJ1-1, the V gene TRBV15; 7 bases agree with TRBD1. The CDR3 runs to 13 residues. J gave up 2 bases and V 6 bases, and 3 bases lay outside the gene matches. Germline loops: CDR1 LNHNV, CDR2 YYDKDF (reference sequence). In DNA form, the CDR3 reads TGTGCCACCAGGGGACAGCCCAACACTGAAGCTTTCTGT. Protein: CATRGQPNTEAFC.

A note on this clonotype: Being one base from a much bigger clone, this may be a read error. V and J are TRBV7-9 and TRBJ1-1, with TRBD1 as a possible D gene (5 bases). This CDR3 has 16 residues. Germline CDR1 and CDR2: SEHNR and FQNEAQ (reference sequence). The CDR3: CASSLALTPRGTGAFF. For the CDR3, the DNA is TGTGCCAGCAGCTTAGCGTTGACACCTCGAGGGACTGGAGCTTTCTTT.

This clonotype was found once. The chain is built from TRBV5-1 and TRBJ2-5, with 7 bases that match TRBD2. Germline CDR1 reads SGHRS; CDR2 reads YFSETQ. This CDR3 comprises 15 residues. The V segment lost 3 bases and the J segment 3 bases; nucleotides outside the gene matches: 8. The DNA of the CDR3 is TGCGCCAGCAGCTGGGGGGGGGAAGTTGAAGAGACCCAGTACTTC. It specifies CASSWGGEVEETQYF. Full variable domain (rest looked up from reference TRBV5-1 and TRBJ2-5): KAGVTQTPRYLIKTRGQQVTLSCSPISGHRSVSWYQQTPGQGLQFLFEYFSETQRNKGNFPGRFSGRQFSNSRSEMNVSTLELGDSALYLCASSWGGEVEETQYFGPGTRLLVL.

A few counts support this clonotype. This sequence joins TRBV24-1 and TRBJ2-1, with D possibly called TRBD1 or TRBD2 (5 bases each). Germline-derived CDR1 and CDR2 are KGHDR and SFDVKD. V was shortened by 7 bases and J by 4 bases, with 16 bases between the two germline ends. The CDR3 length is 15 residues. CDR3 in DNA: TGTGCCACCAGCCCCAGGGAGTCCGTGTACAATGAGCAGTTCTTC. This sequence encodes CATSPRESVYNEQFF.

In its sample, this clonotype was seen many times. The CDR3 coding sequence is TGCAGCGTCCGGGACAGGGGAGCCTCAACCAAAAACATTCAGTACTTC. Protein product: CSVRDRGASTKNIQYF. V usage is TRBV29-1 and J usage is TRBJ2-4; the match to TRBD1 covers 10 bases. Germline V gene sequence: CDR1 SQVTM, CDR2 ANQGSEA. This CDR3 has 16 amino acids. The V and J ends lost 6 bases and 2 bases, in that order; junction bases with no gene match: 10.

This clonotype was found many times. V is TRBV29-1 and J is TRBJ2-1; D not certain. In germline, CDR1 is SQVTM, CDR2 ANQGSEA. The CDR3 runs to 13 residues. Trimming removed 3 bases from V and 0 bases from J, with 6 bases in between. The CDR3 DNA is TGCAGCGTTGAGGAATTCTCCTACAATGAGCAGTTCTTC. This encodes CSVEEFSYNEQFF.

Many counts were recorded for this clonotype. The genes are TRBV11-2 and TRBJ2-5; a possible D gene is TRBD2 (7 bases). The germline CDR1 and CDR2 sequences are SGHAT and FQNNGV. Trimming removed 5 bases from V and 2 bases from J, with 12 bases in between. The CDR3 loop spans 14 amino acids. The CDR3 nucleotides are TGTGCCAGCAGCCGCGGGGGCGGACAAGAGACCCAGTACTTC. This codes for CASSRGGGQETQYF.

The V call is TRBV7-2, the J call TRBJ2-5; maybe TRBD2 (5 bases). This CDR3 comprises 16 residues. The V and J ends lost 5 bases and 3 bases respectively, with 19 bases between them. Germline-derived CDR1 and CDR2 are SGHTA and FQGNSA. This CDR3 reads CASSPNLNGDKETQYF. As DNA, the CDR3 is TGTGCCAGCAGCCCCAATTTGAACGGGGATAAAGAGACCCAGTACTTC.

This clonotype was counted ten times or more. This chain uses TRBV28 with TRBJ2-5; possibly TRBD2 for D (5 bases). The germline gives CDR1 MDHEN, CDR2 SYDVKM. The V end lost 4 bases, the J end lost 0 bases, and 12 bases lay between the germline ends. The CDR3 is 15 residues long. CDR3 protein: CASSSDRGYQETQYF. CDR3 DNA: TGTGCCAGCAGTTCGGATCGGGGATACCAAGAGACCCAGTACTTC.

This clonotype was seen at least ten times. The chain links TRBV28 to TRBJ2-5; D unclear. Germline CDR1 reads MDHEN; CDR2 reads SYDVKM. This CDR3 comprises 13 residues. With 6 bases removed from V and 5 bases from J, the gap between germline ends came to 13 bases. This CDR3 reads CASRARRWETQYF. The DNA of the CDR3 is TGTGCCAGCAGGGCCAGGCGTTGGGAGACCCAGTACTTC.

This chain uses TRBV19 with TRBJ2-1; 10 bases fit TRBD1. Trimming took 1 base from V and 7 from J; bases not matched to a gene: 7. Germline values: CDR1 LNHDA, CDR2 SQIVND (reference sequence). This CDR3 has 16 amino acids. CDR3 in DNA: TGTGCCAGTAGTATAGCTCCGGGACAGGGGAGGAATGAGCAGTTCTTC. It specifies CASSIAPGQGRNEQFF.

This clonotype was seen once. This chain joins TRBV20-1 and TRBJ1-5; 7 nucleotides line up with TRBD1. The germline V gene encodes CDR1 DFQATT and CDR2 SNEGSKA (reference sequence). After removal of 5 bases from V and 5 bases from J, the junction contained 9 bases not matched to a gene. There are 14 residues in the CDR3. CDR3 in amino acids: CSAPQGGLYQPQHF. CDR3 nucleotide sequence: TGCAGTGCTCCCCAGGGGGGACTTTATCAGCCCCAGCATTTT.

The gene calls are TRBV20-1 and TRBJ1-5; TRBD1 agrees at 10 bases. CDR1 and CDR2 from the germline V gene are DFQATT and SNEGSKA (reference sequence). The length of the CDR3 is 15 residues. Trimming at V came to 2 bases and at J to 1 base, leaving 2 bases not matched to a gene. The CDR3 reads CSARLDRGSNQPQHF. CDR3 nucleotide sequence: TGCAGTGCTAGATTGGACAGGGGGAGCAATCAGCCCCAGCATTTT.

This clonotype came up many times. V and J are TRBV9 and TRBJ2-2, with D tentatively TRBD2 (7 bases). This CDR3 comprises 15 residues. The germline CDR1 and CDR2 sequences are SGDLS and YYNGEE. V lost 6 bases and J 2 bases, leaving 14 bases between the germline ends. This chain's CDR3 is CASTQTGGNTGELFF. The CDR3 DNA is TGTGCCAGCACCCAGACGGGGGGCAACACCGGGGAGCTGTTTTTT.

This clonotype was recorded many times. V usage is TRBV6-5 and J usage is TRBJ2-3; TRBD1 agrees at 7 bases. Losses at the gene ends were 4 bases for V and 2 bases for J; bases not matched to a gene: 6. Germline CDR1 reads MNHEY; CDR2 reads SVGAGI. This CDR3 region has 15 residues. In DNA, the CDR3 is TGTGCCAGCAGTTCTACCGGGACAGCCACAGATACGCAGTATTTT. This codes for CASSSTGTATDTQYF.

This chain joins TRBV2 and TRBJ2-7; D perhaps matches TRBD1 (6 bases). CDR1 and CDR2 from the germline V gene are SNHLY and FYNNEI. V was shortened by 7 bases and J by 1 base, with 17 bases between the two germline ends. CDR3 length equals 15 residues. The CDR3 loop is CASIGSRGRSYEQYF. CDR3 nucleotides: TGTGCCAGCATTGGGAGCAGGGGCCGGTCCTACGAGCAGTACTTC.

About this clonotype: A read error is possible here, since a much larger clone lies one base away. The rearrangement uses TRBV20-1 and TRBJ2-7, with D hard to call. Germline loops: CDR1 DFQATT, CDR2 SNEGSKA (reference sequence). The CDR3 is made up of 12 amino acids. The CDR3 sequence is CRARDQLYEQYF. The CDR3 DNA reads TGCAGGGCTAGAGATCAACTCTACGAGCAGTACTTC.

This clonotype was seen many times. This chain connects TRBV5-1 to TRBJ2-1, with D perhaps matching TRBD1 (6 bases). The CDR3 loop spans 14 amino acids. Germline assignment: CDR1 SGHRS and CDR2 YFSETQ. The V gene lost 4 bases and the J gene lost 12 bases, with 20 bases spanning the gap. CDR3 bases: TGCGCCAGCAGCCCCGGAAAAGGACAGTCGAGGCAGTTCTTC. Its translation is CASSPGKGQSRQFF.

This clonotype was recorded at least ten times. The V and J genes are TRBV20-1 and TRBJ2-1; 8 positions agree with TRBD2. CDR3 length: 14 residues. V gave up 4 bases and J gave up 2 bases; unmatched junction bases: 4. Germline CDR1 is DFQATT and CDR2 is SNEGSKA (reference sequence). The CDR3 region has the DNA TGCAGTGCTAAGTCGGGGGGGGCCTACAATGAGCAGTTCTTC. Amino acid sequence: CSAKSGGAYNEQFF.

This clonotype has at least ten counts. The V and J genes are TRBV29-1 and TRBJ1-1, with 10 bases identical to TRBD1. From germline, CDR1 is SQVTM and CDR2 ANQGSEA. This CDR3 is built from 13 residues. The ends lost 6 bases at V and 1 base at J; junction bases unmatched: 2. The CDR3 DNA reads as TGCAGCGTAAGACAGGGGGCGAACACTGAAGCTTTCTTT. Translation: CSVRQGANTEAFF.

This clonotype has at least ten counts. V is TRBV20-1 and J is TRBJ2-1; 10 bases line up with TRBD2. J gave up 7 bases and V 1 base, and 7 bases lay outside the gene matches. Germline CDR1 reads DFQATT; CDR2 reads SNEGSKA (reference sequence). CDR3 length: 15 residues. CDR3 in amino acids: CSARGALAGVNEQFF. In nucleotides, the CDR3 is TGCAGTGCTAGAGGAGCGCTAGCGGGGGTAAATGAGCAGTTCTTC.

In this sample, this clonotype turned up once. This sequence joins TRBV7-9 and TRBJ2-5; 10 nucleotides line up with TRBD1. The CDR3 contains 16 residues. Losses at the gene ends were 2 bases for V and 2 bases for J; bases not matched to a gene: 5. In germline, CDR1 is SEHNR, CDR2 FQNEAQ (reference sequence). The CDR3, as DNA: TGTGCCAGCAGCTTAACAGGGACAGGGGATCAAGAGACCCAGTACTTC. It yields the protein CASSLTGTGDQETQYF.

To note about this clonotype: Without the conserved terminal phenylalanine or tryptophan, this CDR3 likely stems from a read error. The chain carries TRBV2 and TRBJ2-1, with D perhaps TRBD1 (6 bases). Germline V gene lookup returns CDR1 SNHLY and CDR2 FYNNEI. Trimming took 3 bases from V and 8 from J, leaving 23 bases between them. The CDR3 is made up of 17 amino acids. CDR3 nucleotide sequence: TGTGCCAGCAGTGAGGGGACAACTAGTATTGAGGTGGATGAGCAGTTCTGC. Translating it yields CASSEGTTSIEVDEQFC.

This clonotype was counted a few times. The chain employs TRBV9 and TRBJ2-3; TRBD1 or TRBD2 may be the D gene (6 bases each). CDR1 is SGDLS, CDR2 YYNGEE, per germline. Trimming shortened V by 7 bases and J by 3 bases, and 18 bases separated the two germline ends. This CDR3 contains 15 residues. The CDR3 bases are TGTGCCAGCGGAGGGGGACGGGGCGGAACAGATACGCAGTATTTT. Encoded protein: CASGGGRGGTDTQYF.